This T cell receptor (beta chain) emerged from a study of identifying expanded T cells in peripheral blood. The length of the CDR3 is 18 residues. V was clipped by 2 bases and J by 0 bases; unmatched bases: 8. CDR1 is SGHTS and CDR2 is YDEGEE in the germline V gene. Sequencing was performed with immunoSEQ multiplex PCR; in TCRdb, only in-frame clones are kept and a portion is missing. This sample has approximately 92,000 clones, with roughly 85% found just once. This TCR derives from a person between 18 and 75 years old in good health. The chain couples TRBV5-8 to TRBJ2-4; 10 nucleotides align to TRBD2. Sample: blood. The CDR3 DNA reads as TGTGCCAGCAGCTTCAAGCGGGGGGGATCATTAGCCAAAAACATTCAGTACTTC. Translated: CASSFKRGGSLAKNIQYF. The whole variable domain, remainder taken from reference TRBV5-8 and TRBJ2-4, is EAGVTQSPTHLIKTRGQQATLRCSPISGHTSVYWYQQALGLGLQFLLWYDEGEERNRGNFPPRFSGRQFPNYSSELNVNALELEDSALYLCASSFKRGGSLAKNIQYFGAGTRLSVL.